These 30 T cell receptor beta chains came from one sample sequenced in a study of CD8 T cells in Susac syndrome. Reverse transcription of about 0.5 to 1 ug RNA used random hexamers. TCRdb passed the immunoSEQ multiplex PCR reads through MiXCR, listing each CDR3 protein once. The sample consists of around 170,000 distinct CDR3 sequences, roughly 95% of them appearing once. Input material: CD4+ T cells from PBMCs. All receptors come from a human donor with Susac syndrome.

The chain's CDR3 is CASSTQTGGYTF. As DNA, the CDR3 is TGTGCCAGCAGCACTCAGACAGGGGGCTACACCTTC. V gene TRBV9 combines with J gene TRBJ1-2; 7 bases align to TRBD1. Germline assignment: CDR1 SGDLS and CDR2 YYNGEE. V dropped 4 bases and J dropped 8; count of bases not matched to a gene: 5. The CDR3 is 12 residues long.

This chain's CDR3 is CSVGPGGETQYF. The CDR3 nucleotides are TGCAGCGTCGGACCCGGAGGAGAGACCCAGTACTTC. This rearrangement joins TRBV29-1 to TRBJ2-5, with TRBD2 as a possible D gene (5 bases). This CDR3 has 12 residues. V was trimmed by 6 bases and J by 4 bases, leaving 12 bases between them. Germline V gives CDR1 SQVTM, CDR2 ANQGSEA.

This chain links TRBV9 with TRBJ2-3; D is undetermined. The CDR3 length is 16 residues. V lost 0 bases, J lost 2 bases, and 13 bases lay in between. Germline values: CDR1 SGDLS, CDR2 YYNGEE. The CDR3 reads CASSVAGSPSTDTQYF. The CDR3 region has the DNA TGTGCCAGCAGCGTAGCCGGGTCACCCTCCACAGATACGCAGTATTTT.

The chain links TRBV29-1 to TRBJ2-3; D remains unclear. Germline CDR1 is SQVTM and CDR2 is ANQGSEA. The CDR3 loop spans 13 amino acids. The V end was cut by 4 bases, the J end by 1 base, with 9 bases between. In nucleotides, the CDR3 is TGCAGCGTTGCCCTTATTGGCACAGATACGCAGTATTTT. This codes for CSVALIGTDTQYF.

J is TRBJ2-7 and V is TRBV4-1; the D call may be TRBD1 or TRBD2 (5 bases each). Per the germline V gene, CDR1 is MGHRA and CDR2 is YSYEKL. The CDR3 runs 13 residues. V gave up 5 bases and J gave up 3 bases, with 11 bases separating them. The CDR3 reads CASSRSRGYEQYV. CDR3 sequence (DNA): TGCGCCAGCAGCAGGTCGAGGGGCTACGAGCAGTACGTC.

V gene TRBV5-1 combines with J gene TRBJ2-7, with TRBD2 matching over 11 bases. The CDR3 is made up of 15 amino acids. The germline CDR1 and CDR2 sequences are SGHRS and YFSETQ. V dropped 2 bases and J dropped 2; count of bases not matched to a gene: 3. The CDR3 DNA sequence: TGCGCCAGCAGCTTCGTAGCGGGAGGGCCCTACGAGCAGTACTTC. Its protein product is CASSFVAGGPYEQYF. Complete variable domain (other parts from reference TRBV5-1 and TRBJ2-7): KAGVTQTPRYLIKTRGQQVTLSCSPISGHRSVSWYQQTPGQGLQFLFEYFSETQRNKGNFPGRFSGRQFSNSRSEMNVSTLELGDSALYLCASSFVAGGPYEQYFGPGTRLTVT.

The chain employs TRBV5-6 and TRBJ1-4, with D possibly TRBD1 on 6 matching bases. The CDR3 covers 15 residues. Germline-derived CDR1 and CDR2 are SGHDT and YYEEEE. V dropped 5 bases and J dropped 7 bases, with 18 bases sitting between them. The CDR3 DNA reads as TGTGCCAGCAGGATTCGGGGGCAAGTGGGTGAAAAACTGTTTTTT. Protein: CASRIRGQVGEKLFF.

The chain recombines TRBV5-1 with TRBJ2-1; D possibly corresponds to TRBD2 (6 bases). The CDR3 contains 15 residues. The V gene lost 3 bases and the J gene lost 7 bases, with 17 bases spanning the gap. Germline V gene lookup returns CDR1 SGHRS and CDR2 YFSETQ. This CDR3 reads CASSSGRGGTNEQFF. CDR3 nucleotide sequence: TGCGCCAGCAGCTCTGGTCGGGGAGGTACGAATGAGCAGTTCTTC.

The chain is built from TRBV20-1 and TRBJ2-3; perhaps TRBD1 as D (7 bases). The CDR3 spans 15 residues. Trimming pared 6 bases from V and 2 bases from J, leaving 18 bases between. Germline V gene sequence: CDR1 DFQATT, CDR2 SNEGSKA (reference sequence). This chain's CDR3 is CSAPFRGAFTDTQYF. The DNA for the CDR3 is TGCAGTGCCCCCTTCAGGGGGGCCTTCACAGATACGCAGTATTTT.

The rearrangement uses TRBV25-1 and TRBJ2-1; tentative D call: TRBD2 (5 bases). Germline V gene sequence: CDR1 MGHDK, CDR2 SYGVNS. The ends were cut back, 2 bases at V and 12 bases at J, with 14 bases in the middle. The CDR3 extends over 13 amino acids. CDR3 sequence reads: CASSEPPLAVQFF. Written as DNA, the CDR3 is TGTGCCAGCAGTGAACCCCCTCTAGCTGTGCAGTTCTTC.

The gene calls are TRBV5-1 and TRBJ2-7; TRBD1 matches 11 bases. J lost 6 bases, V lost 3 bases, and 5 bases had no gene match. From germline, CDR1 is SGHRS and CDR2 YFSETQ. CDR3 length equals 14 residues. This CDR3 reads CASSSGQGATEQYF. CDR3 in DNA: TGCGCCAGCAGCTCCGGACAGGGGGCTACCGAGCAGTACTTC.

V gene TRBV27 combines with J gene TRBJ2-7; D may be TRBD2 (6 bases). The germline V gene has CDR1 MNHEY and CDR2 SMNVEV (reference sequence). V dropped 4 bases and J dropped 4 bases, with 17 bases sitting between them. This CDR3 comprises 15 residues. CDR3 loop: CASSSPPEGRYEQYF. The CDR3 nucleotides read TGTGCCAGCAGTTCCCCACCGGAGGGGAGATACGAGCAGTACTTC.

The rearrangement joins TRBV2 to TRBJ2-2; TRBD2 agrees at 13 bases. Unmatched junction bases numbered 3, after V lost 6 bases and J lost 5 bases. Germline V CDR1 and CDR2: SNHLY, FYNNEI. This CDR3 region has 15 residues. Written as DNA, the CDR3 is TGTGCCAGCAGGTTGGGACTAGCGGGGACCGGGGAGCTGTTTTTT. This gives the protein CASRLGLAGTGELFF. Filled out from reference TRBV2 and TRBJ2-2, the complete variable domain reads EPEVTQTPSHQVTQMGQEVILRCVPISNHLYFYWYRQILGQKVEFLVSFYNNEISEKSEIFDDQFSVERPDGSNFTLKIRSTKLEDSAMYFCASRLGLAGTGELFFGEGSRLTVL.

The chain uses TRBV2 and TRBJ2-6, with D tentatively TRBD2 (5 bases). CDR1 and CDR2 from the germline V gene are SNHLY and FYNNEI. Trimming shortened V by 6 bases and J by 2 bases, and 14 bases separated the two germline ends. This CDR3 region has 16 residues. For the CDR3, the DNA is TGTGCCAGCAGCCCCGGGATAGCAGCTGGGGCCAACGTCCTGACTTTC. This codes for CASSPGIAAGANVLTF.

The genes are TRBV29-1 and TRBJ2-1, with unresolved D. Germline V CDR1 and CDR2: SQVTM, ANQGSEA. The length of the CDR3 is 14 residues. The germline V and J ends were trimmed by 2 bases and 7 bases, with 15 bases remaining between them. The CDR3 DNA is TGCAGCGTTGAACGGGTACTCGCCGGGAATGAGCAGTTCTTC. Amino acid sequence: CSVERVLAGNEQFF.

The V call is TRBV28, the J call TRBJ2-5; D is ambiguous. V lost 4 bases and J lost 7, with 13 bases in between. The CDR3 has 13 residues. The germline V gene encodes CDR1 MDHEN and CDR2 SYDVKM. CDR3 region: CASSSVQARTQYF. DNA of the CDR3: TGTGCCAGCAGTTCGGTCCAGGCGCGGACCCAGTACTTC.

The chain employs TRBV30 and TRBJ2-5; D is undetermined. Germline-derived CDR1 and CDR2 are GTSNPN and SVGIG (reference sequence). The CDR3 is 13 residues long. V was pared by 0 bases and J by 3 bases, with 8 bases between. This chain's CDR3 is CAWSVRREETQYF. CDR3 sequence (DNA): TGTGCCTGGAGTGTACGTCGTGAAGAGACCCAGTACTTC.

This chain uses TRBV10-3 with TRBJ2-3; D ambiguous. Germline V lookup: CDR1 ENHRY, CDR2 SYGVKD. The CDR3 has 13 amino acids. V lost 2 bases and J lost 2, with 5 bases in between. The CDR3 reads CAISEQPTDTQYF. The CDR3 nucleotides are TGTGCCATCAGTGAGCAGCCCACAGATACGCAGTATTTT.

The chain joins TRBV7-9 to TRBJ2-3; maybe TRBD2 (6 bases). Between the trimmed V and J ends, which lost 5 bases and 3 bases, there was a span of 18 bases. This CDR3 contains 16 residues. CDR1 is SEHNR and CDR2 is FQNEAQ in the germline V gene (reference sequence). This chain's CDR3 is CASSPETRRLTDTQYF. In DNA form, the CDR3 reads TGTGCCAGCAGCCCCGAGACTAGAAGGTTAACAGATACGCAGTATTTT.

V and J are TRBV19 and TRBJ2-5, with D possibly matching TRBD2 (7 bases). Trimming removed 6 bases at V and 9 bases at J, with 20 bases between. The CDR3 has 14 amino acids. In germline, CDR1 is LNHDA, CDR2 SQIVND (reference sequence). CDR3 nucleotides: TGTGCCAGTAGCCGGGGGACCGGAGGGGGGGCCCAGTACTTC. Amino acid sequence: CASSRGTGGGAQYF.

As DNA, the CDR3 is TGTGCCAGCATCGGGACACCGAACACCGGGGAGCTGTTTTTT. It translates to CASIGTPNTGELFF. The gene calls are TRBV7-8 and TRBJ2-2, with a weak D call TRBD1 (6 bases). The CDR3 spans 14 residues. V lost 7 bases and J 0 bases, leaving 9 bases between the germline ends. Germline V gene sequence: CDR1 SGHVS, CDR2 FQNEAQ. The full variable domain, in which reference TRBV7-8 and TRBJ2-2 provide the parts outside the CDR3, is GAGVSQSPRYKVAKRGQDVALRCDPISGHVSLFWYQQALGQGPEFLTYFQNEAQLDKSGLPSDRFFAERPEGSVSTLKIQRTQQEDSAVYLCASIGTPNTGELFFGEGSRLTVL.

The chain has TRBV30 and TRBJ2-5; 13 nucleotides match TRBD2. Looked up from germline, CDR1 is GTSNPN and CDR2 is SVGIG (reference sequence). This CDR3 has 17 residues. V lost 0 bases and J lost 5; bases outside the gene matches: 9. For the CDR3, the DNA is TGTGCCTGGAGTGTACTAGCGGGAGGGGGACCCCGGGAGACCCAGTACTTC. This gives the protein CAWSVLAGGGPRETQYF.

This chain joins TRBV29-1 and TRBJ1-2; 9 bases fit TRBD1. Germline lookup yields CDR1 SQVTM and CDR2 ANQGSEA. V trimming: 4 bases; J trimming: 8 bases; junction bases outside the gene matches: 5. CDR3 length equals 12 residues. The CDR3 is CSVGGQGSGYTF. The CDR3 DNA reads as TGCAGCGTTGGAGGACAGGGGTCCGGCTACACCTTC.

V usage is TRBV6-2 or TRBV6-3 and J usage is TRBJ2-5; TRBD2 aligns across 7 bases. Germline CDR1 reads MNHEY; CDR2 reads SVGEGT. J was trimmed by 7 bases and V by 2 bases; bases with no gene match: 7. The CDR3 is made up of 14 amino acids. DNA of the CDR3: TGTGCCAGCAGTTACGGCGGGAGACTCGGGACCCAGTACTTC. Protein: CASSYGGRLGTQYF.

This chain links TRBV7-2 with TRBJ1-2; no firm D call. There are 13 residues in the CDR3. V shed 1 base and J shed 8 bases, with 11 bases lying between them. Germline lookup yields CDR1 SGHTA and CDR2 FQGNSA. This chain's CDR3 is CASSLGQAIGYTF. The CDR3 bases are TGTGCCAGCAGCTTAGGGCAGGCGATCGGCTACACCTTC.

V and J are TRBV29-1 and TRBJ2-1; the D gene is possibly TRBD1 (5 bases). Trimming removed 2 bases at V and 8 bases at J, with 10 bases between. The CDR3 has 12 residues. Germline V gene sequence: CDR1 SQVTM, CDR2 ANQGSEA. In DNA form, the CDR3 reads TGCAGCGTTGAAAAAGGGGCTGATGAGCAGTTCTTC. It encodes CSVEKGADEQFF.

The V gene is TRBV2, the J gene TRBJ2-1; unclear D gene. V gave up 8 bases and J gave up 3 bases, with 5 bases separating them. Germline V gene lookup returns CDR1 SNHLY and CDR2 FYNNEI. CDR3 size: 11 residues. The CDR3 DNA is TGTGCCAGCCAAAGCTACAATGAGCAGTTCTTC. Its protein product is CASQSYNEQFF.

This clonotype was picked up a small number of times. This chain connects TRBV6-5 to TRBJ1-5; TRBD1 agrees at 8 bases. Trimming at V came to 9 bases and at J to 1 base, leaving 5 bases not matched to a gene. The CDR3 length is 14 residues. Germline CDR1 is MNHEY and CDR2 is SVGAGI. The CDR3 DNA reads as TGTGCCAGTTCCAGACAGGGGAGCAATCAGCCCCAGCATTTT. It translates to CASSRQGSNQPQHF.

The rearrangement uses TRBV6-6 and TRBJ1-2, with 7 positions matching TRBD1. The CDR3 is made up of 13 amino acids. Germline values: CDR1 MNHNY, CDR2 SVGAGI (reference sequence). Trimming removed 6 bases from V and 8 bases from J; junction bases left unmatched: 9. The CDR3 loop is CASRPGQVQGYTF. CDR3 DNA: TGTGCCAGCAGACCCGGACAGGTGCAAGGCTACACCTTC.

This clonotype was counted once. This chain uses TRBV5-4 with TRBJ1-4; D uncertain. The V gene lost 4 bases and the J gene lost 6 bases, with 10 bases spanning the gap. Germline CDR1 is SGHNT and CDR2 is YYREEE (reference sequence). CDR3 length: 13 amino acids. CDR3 nucleotide sequence: TGTGCCAGCAGCCTGGACGGTGATGAAAAACTGTTTTTT. It specifies CASSLDGDEKLFF.